The TCR beta chain under discussion was sequenced for a study of T cell responses to AZD1222 COVID-19 vaccine. Measured with immunoSEQ multiplex PCR; TCRdb has only the in-frame clones, and not every one. The table records 120,000 to 150,000 clones, more than 75% of them present only once. There are 14 residues in the CDR3. Losses at the gene ends were 3 bases for V and 5 bases for J; bases not matched to a gene: 5. Per germline, CDR1 SGHTA and CDR2 FQGNSA. General observations from the study: Sampling that yielded the repertoires occurred only after the peak T cell response. Spike-wide coverage was observed for vaccine-associated CD4 TCRs, with dominant responses at 160-218 and 743-854. Among those given AZD1222, only five to seven were seropositive at baseline. With two AZD1222 doses given, Spike-specific TCR breadth and depth both rose.

In regard to this clone: Its antigen is currently unknown. The sample contains more than one DNA sequence encoding this CDR3.

This material consisted of peripheral blood, taken on day 0 of MenACWY control vaccination. This sequence originates from an adult in good health. The chain employs TRBV7-2 and TRBJ2-5; 8 bases match TRBD1. The CDR3 sequence: CASSFQGARETQYF. The CDR3 region has the DNA TGTGCCAGCAGCTTTCAGGGGGCGCGTGAGACCCAGTACTTC.